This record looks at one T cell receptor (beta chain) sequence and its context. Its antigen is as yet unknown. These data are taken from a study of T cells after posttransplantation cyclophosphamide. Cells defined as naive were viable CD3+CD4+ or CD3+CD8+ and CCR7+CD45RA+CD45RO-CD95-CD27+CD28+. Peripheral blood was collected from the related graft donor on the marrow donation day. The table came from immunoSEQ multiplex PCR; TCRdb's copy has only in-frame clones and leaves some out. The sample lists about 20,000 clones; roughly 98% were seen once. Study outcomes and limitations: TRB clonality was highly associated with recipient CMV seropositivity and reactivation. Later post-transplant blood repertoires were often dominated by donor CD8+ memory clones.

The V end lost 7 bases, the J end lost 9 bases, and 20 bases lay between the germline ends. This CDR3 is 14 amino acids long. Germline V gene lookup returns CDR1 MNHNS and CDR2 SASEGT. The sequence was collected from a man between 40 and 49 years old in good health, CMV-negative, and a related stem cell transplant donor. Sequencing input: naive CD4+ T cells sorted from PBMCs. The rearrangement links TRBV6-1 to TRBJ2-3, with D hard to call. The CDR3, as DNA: TGTGCCAGCACCCTGACCGAGTCAACGAGGACGCAGTATTTT. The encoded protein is CASTLTESTRTQYF.